The following is a TCR beta chain sequence with its context. The sample comes from a study of high-grade serous ovarian cancer treatment subgroups. Overall study context: Mean per sample: approximately 14,000 reads, several thousand unique TCR beta rearrangements.

CDR1 and CDR2 (germline): SGHTA, FQGNSA. The length of the CDR3 is 18 residues. V gave up 2 bases and J gave up 7 bases; unmatched junction bases: 15. Tumor tissue was taken before any definitive surgery or chemotherapy was given. Clones were read by immunoSEQ multiplex PCR, and TCRdb kept only the in-frame ones, dropping some. The sample shows fewer than 9,500 clones, 62% of them seen only once. The sequence was collected from a human donor with high-grade serous ovarian cancer. The rearrangement joins TRBV7-2 to TRBJ2-3; 10 bases fit TRBD2. The material sequenced was tumor tissue. In nucleotides, the CDR3 is TGTGCCAGCAGCTTATACTGGACTAGCGGAAGCAGGGGATATACGCAGTATTTT. Translating it yields CASSLYWTSGSRGYTQYF.